One sample yielded the 30 T cell receptor beta chains listed below, sequenced in a study of T cell responses to AZD1222 COVID-19 vaccine listed by TCRdb under 2021. Library preparation employed the immunoSEQ multiplex PCR assay. This immuneACCESS table, as held by TCRdb, lists in-frame sequences with V and J called but not all clones. Of the missing ones, under half trace to an unresolved V gene in checked studies; the others have no known cause. In all, the sample holds 120,000 to 150,000 clones, and roughly 89% of those were seen once. The top ten clonotypes cover 5.2% of the sample. The sample's time point label is to be understood as: baseline before first vaccination. This specimen consisted of peripheral blood, obtained on day 0 of AZD1222 vaccination. Receptors originate from an adult in good health.

The V and J genes are TRBV19 and TRBJ1-1; TRBD1 matches 9 bases. From germline, CDR1 is LNHDA and CDR2 SQIVND (reference sequence). The V gene end was trimmed by 4 bases and the J gene end by 3 bases; junction bases not matched to a gene: 6. The CDR3 is 15 residues long. CDR3 residues: CASSTLQGADTEAFF. CDR3 bases: TGTGCCAGTAGTACCCTACAGGGGGCAGACACTGAAGCTTTCTTT.

The rearrangement uses TRBV5-4 and TRBJ1-4; 7 bases map to TRBD1. The CDR3 runs 16 residues. Germline CDR1 reads SGHNT; CDR2 reads YYREEE (reference sequence). The ends lost 3 bases at V and 5 bases at J; junction bases unmatched: 10. Here the CDR3 DNA reads TGTGCCAGCAGCTACGGGGGAGGGGGCGTGAATGAAAAACTGTTTTTT. Amino acid sequence: CASSYGGGGVNEKLFF.

The rearrangement uses TRBV5-1 and TRBJ1-1; D remains unclear. Germline V gene lookup returns CDR1 SGHRS and CDR2 YFSETQ. The V end lost 1 base, the J end lost 1 base, and 11 bases lay between the germline ends. This CDR3 spans 15 amino acids. CDR3 nucleotide sequence: TGCGCCAGCAGCTTGAGTACAACCTCGAACACTGAAGCTTTCTTT. It encodes CASSLSTTSNTEAFF.

The V gene is TRBV10-3, the J gene TRBJ1-6; D gene uncertain. The V gene's germline CDR1 is ENHRY and CDR2 SYGVKD. V gave up 8 bases and J gave up 5 bases, with 4 bases separating them. There are 11 residues in the CDR3. The CDR3 bases are TGTGCCATCGGGGATAATTCACCCCTCCACTTT. As protein: CAIGDNSPLHF.

J is TRBJ2-2 and V is TRBV19; D remains ambiguous. The V gene's germline CDR1 is LNHDA and CDR2 SQIVND (reference sequence). V was cut by 7 bases and J by 7 bases, with 10 bases left in between. The CDR3 runs 12 residues. Written as DNA, the CDR3 is TGTGCCAGTACGGGTTTTGGCGGGGAGCTGTTTTTT. Translation gives CASTGFGGELFF.

The V call is TRBV6-6, the J call TRBJ2-2, with D hard to call. Deletions cut 4 bases from V and 0 bases from J, with 9 bases between. The CDR3 is 15 amino acids. Germline values: CDR1 MNHNY, CDR2 SVGAGI (reference sequence). DNA for the CDR3: TGTGCCAGCAGTTCAAGGACGGCGAACACCGGGGAGCTGTTTTTT. Translated: CASSSRTANTGELFF.

The chain has TRBV7-2 and TRBJ2-2, with 11 bases identical to TRBD2. Trimming cost V 5 bases and J 4 bases; bases outside gene matches: 6. Germline assignment: CDR1 SGHTA and CDR2 FQGNSA. The CDR3 contains 16 residues. The CDR3: CASSLSGGAGTGELFF. The CDR3, as DNA: TGTGCCAGCAGCCTTAGCGGGGGGGCCGGCACCGGGGAGCTGTTTTTT.

This chain connects TRBV3-1 (or the pseudogene TRBV3-2) to TRBJ2-7, with 8 bases aligning to TRBD2. This CDR3 is 15 amino acids long. CDR1 and CDR2 (germline): LGHDT, YNNKEL (reference sequence). V was pared by 0 bases and J by 4 bases, with 5 bases of the junction left unmatched. The CDR3 bases are TGTGCCAGCAGCCAAGATCCAGCGGGAGTTTACGAGCAGTACTTC. Amino acids: CASSQDPAGVYEQYF.

The chain employs TRBV28 and TRBJ1-5; TRBD1 aligns across 7 bases. This CDR3 contains 14 residues. Looked up from germline, CDR1 is MDHEN and CDR2 is SYDVKM. V gave up 5 bases and J gave up 7 bases; unmatched junction bases: 8. In nucleotides, the CDR3 is TGTGCCAGCAGTCCAACGACAGGGCCCCAGCCCCAGCATTTT. It yields the protein CASSPTTGPQPQHF.

The rearrangement uses TRBV7-6 and TRBJ2-5, with 15 bases that match TRBD2. V was clipped by 5 bases and J by 2 bases; unmatched bases: 15. This CDR3 contains 20 residues. Germline V gives CDR1 SGHVS, CDR2 FNYEAQ. This CDR3 is CASSPRPPGLAGGIQETQYF. In DNA, the CDR3 is TGTGCCAGCAGCCCTAGACCCCCGGGACTAGCGGGGGGCATACAAGAGACCCAGTACTTC.

The rearrangement links TRBV9 to TRBJ2-1; D may be TRBD2 (7 bases). The CDR3 has 16 amino acids. Germline V CDR1 and CDR2: SGDLS, YYNGEE. Trimming stripped 0 bases from V and 2 bases from J, with 12 bases between. The CDR3 reads CASSVDAGATYNEQFF. The CDR3 DNA follows: TGTGCCAGCAGCGTAGACGCGGGGGCAACCTACAATGAGCAGTTCTTC.

This clone was observed a handful of times. The chain couples TRBV25-1 to TRBJ2-7; perhaps D is TRBD1 or TRBD2 (5 bases each). CDR1 MGHDK and CDR2 SYGVNS come from the germline V gene. Trimming removed 1 base from V and 2 bases from J, with 21 bases in between. This CDR3 is 18 amino acids long. CDR3 sequence (DNA): TGTGCCAGCAGTGAATGGAGGAAAGACGGAAGGGGTGCCTACGAGCAGTACTTC. Its protein is CASSEWRKDGRGAYEQYF.

This clone is labeled medium-sized. The chain uses TRBV6-4 and TRBJ2-1, with unresolved D. CDR3 length: 16 amino acids. The germline V gene has CDR1 MRHNA and CDR2 SNTAGT. With 0 bases removed from V and 4 bases from J, the gap between germline ends came to 13 bases. The CDR3 loop is CASSDSTTSDYNEQFF. Written as DNA, the CDR3 is TGTGCCAGCAGTGACTCGACAACGTCGGATTACAATGAGCAGTTCTTC.

The CDR3 DNA sequence: TGTGCCAGCAGCCCGGGAAACTGGGCAGATACGCAGTATTTT. Protein: CASSPGNWADTQYF. The rearrangement joins TRBV9 to TRBJ2-3; a possible D gene is TRBD2 (5 bases). Germline V lookup: CDR1 SGDLS, CDR2 YYNGEE. Trimming removed 4 bases at V and 4 bases at J, with 13 bases between. The CDR3 contains 14 residues.

The V and J genes are TRBV2 and TRBJ2-2; D may be TRBD1 or TRBD2 (5 bases each). This CDR3 comprises 15 residues. V shed 5 bases and J shed 1 base, with 11 bases lying between them. Germline V CDR1 and CDR2: SNHLY, FYNNEI. This CDR3 reads CASSIGGGNTGELFF. The CDR3 bases are TGTGCCAGCAGTATAGGTGGGGGGAACACCGGGGAGCTGTTTTTT.

This clone was observed a single time. The chain has TRBV7-9 and TRBJ1-2; D ambiguous. Per germline, CDR1 SEHNR and CDR2 FQNEAQ (reference sequence). Between the trimmed V and J ends, which lost 3 bases and 4 bases, there was a span of 21 bases. The CDR3 has 17 amino acids. The CDR3 reads CASSFQTKKGTSYGYTF. The CDR3 DNA reads TGTGCCAGCAGCTTCCAGACAAAAAAGGGAACGAGCTATGGCTACACCTTC.

The gene calls are TRBV7-9 and TRBJ2-7; 10 bases align to TRBD1. This CDR3 is 17 amino acids long. Germline lookup yields CDR1 SEHNR and CDR2 FQNEAQ (reference sequence). The junction had 11 bases not matched to a gene; V was cut back by 5 bases and J by 1 base. The CDR3 reads CASSPTLRQGASYEQYF. The CDR3 nucleotides are TGTGCCAGCAGCCCAACGCTAAGACAGGGGGCATCCTACGAGCAGTACTTC.

This chain links TRBV5-1 with TRBJ2-5; weak D call: TRBD2 (5 bases). The CDR3 contains 13 residues. V dropped 4 bases and J dropped 2 bases, with 9 bases sitting between them. CDR1 is SGHRS and CDR2 is YFSETQ in the germline V gene. CDR3 sequence reads: CASSEGEQETQYF. As DNA, the CDR3 is TGCGCCAGCAGCGAGGGAGAGCAAGAGACCCAGTACTTC.

This sequence joins TRBV4-3 and TRBJ2-1; 7 bases align to TRBD2. Per germline, CDR1 LGHNA and CDR2 YSLEER. The ends lost 1 base at V and 0 bases at J; junction bases unmatched: 9. The CDR3 totals 18 residues. CDR3 coding DNA: TGCGCCAGCAGCCAAGCGACGCCTAGCGGATTCTCCTACAATGAGCAGTTCTTC. Translation: CASSQATPSGFSYNEQFF.

The rearrangement links TRBV11-3 to TRBJ1-1; D may be TRBD1 (6 bases). The germline V and J ends were trimmed by 9 bases and 1 base, with 12 bases remaining between them. CDR3 size: 13 residues. In germline, CDR1 is SGHNT, CDR2 YENEEA. The CDR3 coding sequence is TGTGCCAGTGGCCAGGGGACGAACACTGAAGCTTTCTTT. It encodes CASGQGTNTEAFF.

This clone was detected once. This chain connects TRBV3-1 (or the pseudogene TRBV3-2) to TRBJ2-7; 10 bases are shared with TRBD2. The CDR3 contains 16 residues. CDR1 is LGHDT, CDR2 YNNKEL, per germline (reference sequence). The junction had 10 bases not matched to a gene; V was cut back by 3 bases and J by 5 bases. CDR3 sequence: CASSQGLAGVFNEQYF. DNA of the CDR3: TGTGCCAGCAGCCAGGGGCTAGCGGGAGTGTTCAACGAGCAGTACTTC.

On this clone itself: The CDR3 carries no conserved terminal phenylalanine or tryptophan, so it likely arises from a read error. Because the CDR3's place on the DNA is in doubt, the DNA is left out and the CDR3 is given as listed by TCRdb. V is TRBV6-1 and J is TRBJ1-1. From germline, CDR1 is MNHNS and CDR2 SASEGT. The CDR3 spans 11 amino acids, including both terminal residues. CDR3 sequence: CASSEWTDFEE.

V gene TRBV28 combines with J gene TRBJ1-3; 10 bases agree with TRBD1. The CDR3 loop spans 18 amino acids. Germline CDR1 MDHEN, CDR2 SYDVKM. V was clipped by 6 bases and J by 0 bases; unmatched bases: 11. The CDR3 nucleotides are TGTGCCAGCAGCTCTAACCCGGGACAGGGGCCCTCTGGAAACACCATATATTTT. Translated: CASSSNPGQGPSGNTIYF. Full variable domain (rest looked up from reference TRBV28 and TRBJ1-3): DVKVTQSSRYLVKRTGEKVFLECVQDMDHENMFWYRQDPGLGLRLIYFSYDVKMKEKGDIPEGYSVSREKKERFSLILESASTNQTSMYLCASSSNPGQGPSGNTIYFGEGSWLTVV.

The gene calls are TRBV9 and TRBJ2-2, with no clear D. Germline loops: CDR1 SGDLS, CDR2 YYNGEE. Between the trimmed V and J ends, which lost 2 bases and 3 bases, there was a span of 5 bases. The CDR3 spans 13 residues. The DNA for the CDR3 is TGTGCCAGCAGCGTCGTTTACACCGGGGAGCTGTTTTTT. It is translated as CASSVVYTGELFF.

J is TRBJ1-1 and V is TRBV24-1; 7 bases match TRBD1. With V trimmed by 7 bases and J by 3 bases, 7 bases remained unmatched. There are 14 residues in the CDR3. Per the germline V gene, CDR1 is KGHDR and CDR2 is SFDVKD. CDR3 nucleotide sequence: TGTGCCACCAGAGAGACAGGGAGGGACACTGAAGCTTTCTTT. It specifies CATRETGRDTEAFF.

This clone was seen a single time. The rearrangement links TRBV28 to TRBJ1-5, with a tentative D call TRBD1 (5 bases). The length of the CDR3 is 15 residues. V dropped 1 base and J dropped 5 bases, with 12 bases sitting between them. The V gene's germline CDR1 is MDHEN and CDR2 SYDVKM. The DNA of the CDR3 is TGTGCCAGCAGTTTATCCCAGGGCAATTATCAGCCCCAGCATTTT. This gives the protein CASSLSQGNYQPQHF.

This chain joins TRBV3-1 (or the pseudogene TRBV3-2) and TRBJ2-7; TRBD1 agrees at 7 bases. V dropped 1 base and J dropped 3; count of bases not matched to a gene: 3. CDR1 LGHDT and CDR2 YNNKEL come from the germline V gene (reference sequence). The length of the CDR3 is 14 residues. The CDR3 loop is CASSQGDRIYEQYF. Written as DNA, the CDR3 is TGTGCCAGCAGCCAAGGGGACAGAATCTACGAGCAGTACTTC.

The V gene is TRBV3-1 (or the pseudogene TRBV3-2), the J gene TRBJ1-4; maybe TRBD1 (5 bases). V was pared by 4 bases and J by 11 bases, with 14 bases between. CDR1 is LGHDT, CDR2 YNNKEL, per germline (reference sequence). This CDR3 comprises 13 residues. In DNA, the CDR3 is TGTGCCAGCAGCCCACCGGGACTACCGAAACTGTTTTTT. It is translated as CASSPPGLPKLFF.

This chain joins TRBV5-1 and TRBJ2-5; 8 bases fit TRBD2. Germline V lookup: CDR1 SGHRS, CDR2 YFSETQ. Trimming took 1 base from V and 5 from J; bases not matched to a gene: 10. CDR3 size: 16 residues. The DNA for the CDR3 is TGCGCCAGCAGCTTGTTGGCGGGAGGAACCCCCGAGACCCAGTACTTC. Residues: CASSLLAGGTPETQYF.

The chain links TRBV27 to TRBJ1-5; weak D call: TRBD1 (5 bases). Germline CDR1 MNHEY, CDR2 SMNVEV (reference sequence). The CDR3 spans 14 residues. V was cut by 2 bases and J by 5 bases, with 10 bases left in between. CDR3 sequence: CASSLGQGHQPQHF. CDR3 sequence (DNA): TGTGCCAGCAGTTTAGGGCAGGGTCATCAGCCCCAGCATTTT.